A single sample is the source of the 21 T cell receptor beta chains below, sequenced in a study of blood T cells in healthy people across ages. Primers used in a second PCR of about 6 to 12 cycles were a sample-barcoded 5' primer and a J-beta primer mix. TCRdb re-analysed the 5' RACE reads in MiXCR, keeping a single row per CDR3 protein. The sample lists roughly 2 million distinct CDR3 sequences; around half were seen once. The sample taken for sequencing was blood. These receptors all come from a woman in her thirties or forties in good health.

V usage is TRBV20-1 and J usage is TRBJ2-3, with D possibly TRBD2 on 5 matching bases. The length of the CDR3 is 14 residues. V lost 3 bases and J 0 bases, leaving 10 bases between the germline ends. Germline V gives CDR1 DFQATT, CDR2 SNEGSKA (reference sequence). CDR3 bases: TGCAGTGCTAGGGCTAGCTTTAGCACAGATACGCAGTATTTT. Protein product: CSARASFSTDTQYF.

This sequence joins TRBV27 and TRBJ2-1, with D tentatively TRBD2 (5 bases). Germline-derived CDR1 and CDR2 are MNHEY and SMNVEV (reference sequence). The CDR3 contains 15 residues. Trimming shortened V by 5 bases and J by 5 bases, and 16 bases separated the two germline ends. In DNA form, the CDR3 reads TGTGCCAGCAGTCCTACGGGGATTCGGCACAATGAGCAGTTCTTC. Encoded protein: CASSPTGIRHNEQFF.

This clonotype was seen more than once but under ten times. CDR3 region: CASSLDSGGYYNEQFF. In DNA, the CDR3 is TGTGCCAGCAGCTTAGATTCGGGGGGCTACTACAATGAGCAGTTCTTC. The J gene is TRBJ2-1, the V gene TRBV11-2, with D possibly matching TRBD2 (7 bases). CDR1 and CDR2 (germline): SGHAT, FQNNGV. V lost 0 bases and J lost 3, with 12 bases in between. This CDR3 is 16 amino acids long.

This chain joins TRBV20-1 and TRBJ2-3; TRBD1 might be the D (6 bases). V dropped 3 bases and J dropped 4 bases, with 14 bases sitting between them. The CDR3 is made up of 14 amino acids. Germline CDR1 reads DFQATT; CDR2 reads SNEGSKA (reference sequence). The CDR3 is CSASLGALPDTQYF. CDR3 DNA: TGCAGTGCTAGTCTGGGGGCGCTTCCAGATACGCAGTATTTT.

In its sample, this clonotype was seen a few times. The chain is built from TRBV7-8 and TRBJ2-7; the match to TRBD2 covers 7 bases. Unmatched junction bases numbered 5, after V lost 6 bases and J lost 0 bases. The CDR3 extends over 14 amino acids. Germline loops: CDR1 SGHVS, CDR2 FQNEAQ. CDR3 sequence reads: CASRLREGSYEQYF. DNA of the CDR3: TGTGCCAGCAGGCTCAGGGAGGGCTCCTACGAGCAGTACTTC. The full variable domain, rest sourced from reference TRBV7-8 and TRBJ2-7, is GAGVSQSPRYKVAKRGQDVALRCDPISGHVSLFWYQQALGQGPEFLTYFQNEAQLDKSGLPSDRFFAERPEGSVSTLKIQRTQQEDSAVYLCASRLREGSYEQYFGPGTRLTVT.

This chain joins TRBV2 and TRBJ2-7, with a tentative D call TRBD1 (7 bases). Near its end, the DNA agrees better with TRBJ2-5, so the J call may be wrong. The V gene's germline CDR1 is SNHLY and CDR2 FYNNEI. CDR3 size: 16 residues. The chain's CDR3 is CASSPETGWMGGTQYF. CDR3 nucleotides: TGTGCCAGCAGTCCAGAGACAGGGTGGATGGGAGGGACCCAGTACTTC.

This clonotype appeared a few times. V gene TRBV12-3 or TRBV12-4 combines with J gene TRBJ2-7; 7 bases line up with TRBD1. V lost 1 base to trimming and J lost 3 bases; unmatched junction nucleotides: 6. The CDR3 runs to 15 residues. The CDR3 loop is CASSLGPDRSYEQYF. CDR3 nucleotides: TGTGCCAGCAGTTTAGGGCCGGACAGGAGCTACGAGCAGTACTTC.

V and J are TRBV11-1 and TRBJ2-4; maybe TRBD2 (6 bases). From germline, CDR1 is SGHAT and CDR2 FQDESV (reference sequence). Trimming left V 2 bases short and J 1 base short, with 18 bases between. The CDR3 is 18 residues long. CDR3 bases: TGTGCCAGCAGCTTATCAGCGGGTTCATCATTCGCCAAAAACATTCAGTACTTC. Its translation: CASSLSAGSSFAKNIQYF. The variable domain in full, completed from reference TRBV11-1 and TRBJ2-4, reads EAEVAQSPRYKITEKSQAVAFWCDPISGHATLYWYRQILGQGPELLVQFQDESVVDDSQLPKDRFSAERLKGVDSTLKIQPAELGDSAMYLCASSLSAGSSFAKNIQYFGAGTRLSVL.

This clonotype showed up just a few times. The rearrangement uses TRBV5-1 and TRBJ2-7; the match to TRBD1 covers 9 bases. Germline-derived CDR1 and CDR2 are SGHRS and YFSETQ. The CDR3 covers 15 residues. The V and J ends lost 0 bases and 4 bases, in that order; junction bases with no gene match: 5. DNA for the CDR3: TGCGCCAGCAGCTTGGTGGACAGGGGAGGGTACGAGCAGTACTTC. It specifies CASSLVDRGGYEQYF.

A few counts support this clonotype. The rearrangement uses TRBV7-2 and TRBJ1-2; D might be TRBD1 (5 bases). The germline gives CDR1 SGHTA, CDR2 FQGNSA. V dropped 5 bases and J dropped 4 bases, with 20 bases sitting between them. The CDR3 totals 16 residues. This CDR3 reads CASSQPGATFTYGYTF. The CDR3 nucleotides are TGTGCCAGCAGCCAACCCGGGGCGACATTTACCTATGGCTACACCTTC.

There are a few counts of this clonotype. V is TRBV6-2 or TRBV6-3 and J is TRBJ2-5, with TRBD2 as a possible D gene (5 bases). CDR1 is MNHEY, CDR2 SVGEGT, per germline. Deletions cut 1 base from V and 11 bases from J, with 38 bases between. CDR3 length: 21 amino acids. The CDR3 region is CASSYYRTGYAATGADWEQYF. CDR3 coding DNA: TGTGCCAGCAGTTACTACCGTACTGGGTACGCAGCCACGGGCGCCGATTGGGAGCAGTACTTC.

This chain links TRBV27 with TRBJ2-3; D might be TRBD1 (5 bases). CDR3 length: 16 residues. V shed 5 bases and J shed 4 bases, with 19 bases lying between them. Germline loops: CDR1 MNHEY, CDR2 SMNVEV (reference sequence). CDR3 bases: TGTGCCAGCAGTGGATGGTGGGGCCCGGGCGCAGATACGCAGTATTTT. This encodes CASSGWWGPGADTQYF.

Comment on this clonotype: A read error may produce the germline difference seen at one junction end. V is TRBV7-7 and J is TRBJ2-1; possible D gene TRBD1, 7 bases. The CDR3 runs to 16 residues. Germline V gene sequence: CDR1 SSHAT, CDR2 FNYEAQ (reference sequence). The DNA of the CDR3 is TGTGCTAGCAGCTTAGCACCAGGGGGGATCGGGGATGAGCAGTTCTTC. Its protein product is CASSLAPGGIGDEQFF.

The rearrangement joins TRBV28 to TRBJ2-5; possible D gene TRBD2, 6 bases. This CDR3 is 13 amino acids long. V lost 8 bases, J lost 3 bases, and 13 bases lay in between. The germline V gene has CDR1 MDHEN and CDR2 SYDVKM. This chain's CDR3 is CASGGTLKETQYF. CDR3 in DNA: TGTGCCAGCGGGGGGACTCTCAAAGAGACCCAGTACTTC.

V is TRBV20-1 and J is TRBJ2-7; 9 bases are a match to TRBD1. CDR3 length equals 18 residues. The ends lost 3 bases at V and 4 bases at J; junction bases unmatched: 19. From germline, CDR1 is DFQATT and CDR2 SNEGSKA (reference sequence). The CDR3 nucleotides read TGCAGTGCTAGGGCCCCCCCCACCCCGGGACAGGGTGAATACGAGCAGTACTTC. Its translation is CSARAPPTPGQGEYEQYF.

This clonotype was counted once. The chain recombines TRBV21-1 with TRBJ2-1. TRBV21-1 is listed as a pseudogene. CDR3 size: 9 residues. The CDR3 is CASSSRQFF. CDR3 DNA sequence: TGTGCCAGCAGTAGTAGACAGTTCTTC.

The V call is TRBV7-3, the J call TRBJ1-2; a possible D gene is TRBD1 (5 bases). The CDR3 is made up of 14 amino acids. V was shortened by 2 bases and J by 2 bases, with 9 bases between the two germline ends. Germline V gene lookup returns CDR1 SGHTA and CDR2 FQGTGA. The CDR3 DNA sequence: TGTGCCAGCAGCTTACGGGCAGGGAACTATGGCTACACCTTC. Translation gives CASSLRAGNYGYTF. The complete variable domain, with remaining parts taken from reference TRBV7-3 and TRBJ1-2, reads GAGVSQTPSNKVTEKGKYVELRCDPISGHTALYWYRQSLGQGPEFLIYFQGTGAADDSGLPNDRFFAVRPEGSVSTLKIQRTERGDSAVYLCASSLRAGNYGYTFGSGTRLTVV.

This clonotype turned up a few times. V and J are TRBV6-5 and TRBJ1-4; D remains unclear. Trimming cost V 2 bases and J 2 bases, with 6 bases left between them. Germline V lookup: CDR1 MNHEY, CDR2 SVGAGI. The CDR3 runs to 14 residues. CDR3 sequence: CASSYGGTNEKLFF. The CDR3 DNA is TGTGCCAGCAGTTACGGAGGGACTAATGAAAAACTGTTTTTT.

The rearrangement links TRBV4-2 to TRBJ2-7; TRBD1 might be the D (5 bases). Trimming pared 8 bases from V and 3 bases from J, leaving 14 bases between. CDR1 and CDR2 (germline): LGHNA, YNFKEQ. The CDR3 spans 13 residues. The CDR3 is CASSTVGVYEQYF. In DNA, the CDR3 is TGTGCCAGCTCGACAGTGGGCGTCTACGAGCAGTACTTC.

V is TRBV6-5 and J is TRBJ2-7; TRBD1 agrees at 9 bases. V lost 6 bases and J lost 0; bases outside the gene matches: 9. Germline V gives CDR1 MNHEY, CDR2 SVGAGI. The CDR3 runs to 16 residues. The CDR3 bases are TGTGCCAGCAGGCCTACCGGGACAGGGTACTCCTACGAGCAGTACTTC. Protein product: CASRPTGTGYSYEQYF.

Points on this clonotype: One junction end does not reproduce the germline sequence, and a read error may be involved. This chain joins TRBV2 and TRBJ2-6, with D possibly being TRBD1 (5 bases). The CDR3 is 15 amino acids. From germline, CDR1 is SNHLY and CDR2 FYNNEI. This CDR3 reads CASSDDGPGADVLTF. CDR3 coding DNA: TGTGCTAGCAGTGATGATGGACCTGGGGCCGACGTCCTGACTTTC.